Listed here are 11 T cell receptor beta chains from one sample, sequenced in a study of PD-1 blockade in classical Hodgkin lymphoma. TCRdb keeps only in-frame clones here, not all; method: immunoSEQ multiplex PCR. The sample records roughly 8,500 clones, roughly 89% being singletons. Time point defined: cycle 4 day 1 (C4D1), after 5 to 7 weeks of nivolumab. Every patient had relapsed following autologous stem cell transplantation, and cohorts differed in brentuximab vedotin exposure. The specimen was peripheral blood mononuclear cells (PBMCs), collected before the fourth cycle of nivolumab. The receptors were gathered from a human donor with classical Hodgkin lymphoma.

The chain recombines TRBV7-9 with TRBJ2-1; D possibly uses TRBD1 or TRBD2 (5 bases each). Germline values: CDR1 SEHNR, CDR2 FQNEAQ (reference sequence). The V end lost 0 bases, the J end lost 6 bases, and 9 bases lay between the germline ends. CDR3 size: 14 residues. CDR3 nucleotide sequence: TGTGCCAGCAGCTTAGCCGGGACGCCCAATGAGCAGTTCTTC. Its protein product is CASSLAGTPNEQFF.

This clone was observed once. The CDR3 nucleotides read TGCAGCGCCTCTTCGGGCAGGGATCAGCCCCAGCATTTT. It encodes CSASSGRDQPQHF. This chain links TRBV29-1 with TRBJ1-5; D is possibly TRBD1 (5 bases). Germline V gives CDR1 SQVTM, CDR2 ANQGSEA. Between the trimmed V and J ends, which lost 7 bases and 5 bases, there was a span of 15 bases. The CDR3 covers 13 residues.

The rearrangement joins TRBV29-1 to TRBJ2-7; the D gene is possibly TRBD2 (6 bases). The CDR3 is 14 amino acids. Looked up from germline, CDR1 is SQVTM and CDR2 is ANQGSEA. Trimming removed 7 bases at V and 2 bases at J, with 18 bases between. The CDR3 coding sequence is TGCAGCGCGGGGGTTTGGGGTGCTACCTACGAGCAGTACTTC. Its protein is CSAGVWGATYEQYF.

The gene calls are TRBV10-2 and TRBJ2-7; 9 positions agree with TRBD2. Germline CDR1 WSHSY, CDR2 SAAADI. V trimming: 6 bases; J trimming: 1 base; junction bases outside the gene matches: 10. The CDR3 has 16 residues. CDR3 amino acids: CASRMIAGAVSYEQYF. The CDR3 nucleotides read TGCGCCAGCAGAATGATAGCGGGAGCTGTTTCCTACGAGCAGTACTTC.

The rearrangement uses TRBV25-1 and TRBJ2-1; a weak D match, TRBD2 (6 bases). Germline values: CDR1 MGHDK, CDR2 SYGVNS. V gave up 1 base and J gave up 8 bases, with 15 bases separating them. The CDR3 spans 15 residues. The CDR3: CASSEFGGPSHEQFF. Here the CDR3 DNA reads TGTGCCAGCAGTGAATTTGGAGGGCCCTCCCATGAGCAGTTCTTC. The whole variable domain, remainder taken from reference TRBV25-1 and TRBJ2-1, is EADIYQTPRYLVIGTGKKITLECSQTMGHDKMYWYQQDPGMELHLIHYSYGVNSTEKGDLSSESTVSRIRTEHFPLTLESARPSHTSQYLCASSEFGGPSHEQFFGPGTRLTVL.

Worth noting for this clone: The same CDR3 is also encoded by other DNA sequences in this sample. CDR3 bases: TGTGCCAGCAGTTCAGGGGTCCGCTACGAGCAGTACTTC. Protein product: CASSSGVRYEQYF. V usage is TRBV7-9 and J usage is TRBJ2-7; D possibly corresponds to TRBD1 (6 bases). CDR3 length equals 13 residues. Germline V lookup: CDR1 SEHNR, CDR2 FQNEAQ (reference sequence). Trimming removed 6 bases at V and 3 bases at J, with 12 bases between.

V usage is TRBV5-6 and J usage is TRBJ2-1; the match to TRBD1 covers 8 bases. Germline V gene lookup returns CDR1 SGHDT and CDR2 YYEEEE. The CDR3 spans 17 residues. With 0 bases clipped from V and 0 bases from J, the junction kept 5 bases outside the gene matches. CDR3 protein: CASSLVTGEPSYNEQFF. Here the CDR3 DNA reads TGTGCCAGCAGCTTGGTGACAGGGGAGCCCTCCTACAATGAGCAGTTCTTC.

The chain employs TRBV20-1 and TRBJ2-7; no clear D gene. V was pared by 3 bases and J by 3 bases, with 6 bases between. This CDR3 is built from 11 residues. Germline loops: CDR1 DFQATT, CDR2 SNEGSKA (reference sequence). CDR3 in DNA: TGCAGTGCTAGCAGGAGCTACGAGCAGTACTTC. Its translation: CSASRSYEQYF.

The chain combines TRBV5-4 with TRBJ2-1; D not certain. This CDR3 comprises 15 residues. Trimming took off 0 bases at V and 3 bases at J, with 10 bases between the two ends. The germline V gene encodes CDR1 SGHNT and CDR2 YYREEE (reference sequence). For the CDR3, the DNA is TGTGCCAGCAGCTTGGACCTCAGTGACTACAATGAGCAGTTCTTC. Its translation: CASSLDLSDYNEQFF.

The chain is built from TRBV9 and TRBJ2-7, with TRBD2 as a possible D gene (5 bases). This CDR3 region has 15 residues. Germline CDR1 and CDR2: SGDLS and YYNGEE. The V end lost 4 bases, the J end lost 0 bases, and 14 bases lay between the germline ends. The CDR3 loop reads CASSRTPAGSYEQYF. The CDR3 DNA is TGTGCCAGCAGCCGCACACCCGCGGGCTCCTACGAGCAGTACTTC.

The chain uses TRBV28 and TRBJ2-1; D perhaps matches TRBD1 (6 bases). Trimming removed 3 bases at V and 8 bases at J, with 23 bases between. This CDR3 region has 17 residues. CDR1 and CDR2 from the germline V gene are MDHEN and SYDVKM. CDR3 residues: CASSFSLGTPSVHEQFF. CDR3 DNA sequence: TGTGCCAGCAGTTTCTCCCTCGGGACACCCTCCGTACATGAGCAGTTCTTC.